A selection of T cell receptor beta chains follows, all from one sample in a study of blood T cell repertoires in COVID-19. Clones were sequenced by immunoSEQ multiplex PCR, and TCRdb holds only the in-frame ones, with some missing. This table has roughly 350,000 clones, more than 75% appearing once. Specimen: peripheral blood. Receptor source: a woman younger than 45 with COVID-19, enrolled during active disease. Each CDR3 is given with its conserved first and last residue. Fields, in order: CDR3 DNA, CDR3 protein, J gene, V gene, clone size, CDR3 length, D gene. The D gene is left open where the match is weak. A clone size is listed for some rows: how often the clone was seen (once, few, many), or a class if it is expanded.

TGCGCCAGCAGCCCTTGGGACAGGGGGGGGGCAGATACGCAGTATTTT | CASSPWDRGGADTQYF | TRBJ2-3 | TRBV4-1 | . | 16 | TRBD1
TGTGCCAGCAGGCGGCAGGGGGCAACCGGGGAGCTGTTTTTT | CASRRQGATGELFF | TRBJ2-2 | TRBV7-3 | . | 14 | TRBD1
TGCGCCAGCAGCCAAGATCCGACTAGCGGGAGACACAATGAGCAGTTCTTC | CASSQDPTSGRHNEQFF | TRBJ2-1 | TRBV4-1 | . | 17 | TRBD2
TGTGCCAGCAGCCCCGAAGCCGTCAGGGGGACCTACGAGCAGTACTTC | CASSPEAVRGTYEQYF | TRBJ2-7 | TRBV14 | . | 16 | TRBD1
TGTGCCAGCAGCTTGGACAGGGGTAAGCCCCAGCATTTT | CASSLDRGKPQHF | TRBJ1-5 | TRBV5-8 | . | 13 | TRBD1
TGCGCCAGCAGTCCCGGTGTGAGCGGAGAGGAAGATACGCAGTATTTT | CASSPGVSGEEDTQYF | TRBJ2-3 | TRBV10-1 | . | 16 | .
TGTGCCATCAGTGAGACAGATAATTCACCCCTCCACTTT | CAISETDNSPLHF | TRBJ1-6 | TRBV10-3 | once | 13 | .
TGTGCCACCAGTGATAGGAGCGGGAGAAGCTCCTACAATGAGCAGTTCTTC | CATSDRSGRSSYNEQFF | TRBJ2-1 | TRBV24-1 | once | 17 | TRBD2
TGTGCCAGCAGCTCCCCCCGCCCTATGGGCGAGACCCAGTACTTC | CASSSPRPMGETQYF | TRBJ2-5 | TRBV7-9 | once | 15 | .
TGTGCCAGTAATCAGGGGACAGCTTATAGCAATCAGCCCCAGCATTTT | CASNQGTAYSNQPQHF | TRBJ1-5 | TRBV19 | . | 16 | TRBD1
TGTGCCAGCAGCCAATTTCCGGGACAGGGGGAAAAACTGTTTTTT | CASSQFPGQGEKLFF | TRBJ1-4 | TRBV3-1/TRBV3-2 | few | 15 | TRBD1
TGTGCCACCAGCCCGGCACCTACAGGGGGCGCTCAGCCCCAGCATTTT | CATSPAPTGGAQPQHF | TRBJ1-5 | TRBV15 | . | 16 | TRBD1
TGTGCCAGCAGCCCAAAGGACAGGGAAGCCAATGAGCAGTTCTTC | CASSPKDREANEQFF | TRBJ2-1 | TRBV9 | . | 15 | TRBD1
TGTGCCACCAGTGGCCCGACGACAGGTGGGGTCACTGAAGCTTTCTTT | CATSGPTTGGVTEAFF | TRBJ1-1 | TRBV24-1 | . | 16 | .
TGTGCCAGCAATCCCGGGACAGGGAGGAACGAGCAGTACTTC | CASNPGTGRNEQYF | TRBJ2-7 | TRBV2 | few | 14 | TRBD1
TGTGCCTGGAGTGGTTGGGAGGGGATGAACACTGAAGCTTTCTTT | CAWSGWEGMNTEAFF | TRBJ1-1 | TRBV30 | . | 15 | .
TGTGCCAGCAGCTTCCCGCGGACTAACACAGATACGCAGTATTTT | CASSFPRTNTDTQYF | TRBJ2-3 | TRBV7-2 | . | 15 | .
TGTGCCAGCAGCCCCCGCCCCCCCGGAGACAATGAGCAGTTCTTC | CASSPRPPGDNEQFF | TRBJ2-1 | TRBV7-2 | . | 15 | .
TGTGCCAGCAGAGTCACTAGCTTCGGGGAGCTGTTTTTT | CASRVTSFGELFF | TRBJ2-2 | TRBV28 | . | 13 | .
TGTGCCTGGAGCCCGGGACTAGCGGGAAATGAGCAGTTCTTC | CAWSPGLAGNEQFF | TRBJ2-1 | TRBV30 | once | 14 | TRBD2
TGTGCCAGCAGCGTAGGCCCGGGTTCGAACACTGAAGCTTTCTTT | CASSVGPGSNTEAFF | TRBJ1-1 | TRBV9 | . | 15 | .
TGTGCCAGCAGCTTAGCGACAGGGAACACTGAAGCTTTCTTT | CASSLATGNTEAFF | TRBJ1-1 | TRBV7-9 | few | 14 | .
TGCGCCAGCAGCCCCCTAGCGGGAAAGGACTCCTACGAGCAGTACTTC | CASSPLAGKDSYEQYF | TRBJ2-7 | TRBV5-1 | once | 16 | TRBD2
TGTGCCAGCAGCTTACGCACAGGACAGAACAATGAGCAGTTCTTC | CASSLRTGQNNEQFF | TRBJ2-1 | TRBV7-9 | . | 15 | .
TGTGCTAGCAGCCCGGGACAGGGAAGCACTGAAGCTTTCTTT | CASSPGQGSTEAFF | TRBJ1-1 | TRBV7-7 | . | 14 | TRBD1
TGTGCCAGCAGCGGGTACGGGAGGACTTTAACAGATACGCAGTATTTT | CASSGYGRTLTDTQYF | TRBJ2-3 | TRBV9 | . | 16 | TRBD2
TGTGCCACAACTAGTTTGTACAATGAGCAGTTCTTC | CATTSLYNEQFF | TRBJ2-1 | TRBV24-1 | . | 12 | .
TGTGCCACCAGTGACCTGGACAGGGATTATGGCTACACCTTC | CATSDLDRDYGYTF | TRBJ1-2 | TRBV24-1 | . | 14 | TRBD1
TGTGCCAGCAAAGGGGGCTCGCTACCCTATGAAGCTTTCTTT | CASKGGSLPYEAFF | TRBJ1-1 | TRBV2 | . | 14 | TRBD1
TGTGCCAGCAGTTACCGGGTTGCAGATACGCAGTATTTT | CASSYRVADTQYF | TRBJ2-3 | TRBV6-5 | . | 13 | .
TGCGCCAGCAGTGAGTCGACGGGAGCCTTCTACAATGAGCAGTTCTTC | CASSESTGAFYNEQFF | TRBJ2-1 | TRBV10-1 | . | 16 | .
TGTGCCAGAACAGAGGCAGGGGGGACCGGGGAGCTGTTTTTT | CARTEAGGTGELFF | TRBJ2-2 | TRBV19 | . | 14 | .
TGTGCCAGCAGACGACAGGGCCTTACTACAGATACGCAGTATTTT | CASRRQGLTTDTQYF | TRBJ2-3 | TRBV6-4 | once | 15 | TRBD1
TGTGCCACCGCGGGAGCCAAAAACATTCAGTACTTC | CATAGAKNIQYF | TRBJ2-4 | TRBV5-4 | . | 12 | .
TGTGCCAGCAGTCTCCACCAAGGACTAGCCGTAGATACGCAGTATTTT | CASSLHQGLAVDTQYF | TRBJ2-3 | TRBV28 | . | 16 | TRBD2
TGTGCCAGCAGCCAAGTGGGGGGGAGCTCTGGGGCCAACGTCCTGACTTTC | CASSQVGGSSGANVLTF | TRBJ2-6 | TRBV3-1/TRBV3-2 | . | 17 | TRBD2
TGTGCCAGCAGCCGTGACAGGGAAGAGACCCAGTACTTC | CASSRDREETQYF | TRBJ2-5 | TRBV2 | . | 13 | TRBD1
TGTGCCAGCAGTTCCGGACAGGGCCCCCTTACTAGCACAGATACGCAGTATTTT | CASSSGQGPLTSTDTQYF | TRBJ2-3 | TRBV25-1 | . | 18 | TRBD1
TGTGCCAGCAGCCCGACTAGCGGGAGGGCCGCTAATACGCAGTATTTT | CASSPTSGRAANTQYF | TRBJ2-3 | TRBV11-2 | . | 16 | TRBD2
TGTGCCAGCAGTTACTCGCAGGGAGGGTACAATGAGCAGTTCTTC | CASSYSQGGYNEQFF | TRBJ2-1 | TRBV6-2/TRBV6-3 | . | 15 | TRBD2
TGTGCCTGGAGTCTTGAGGGTACAGGGGGCTACACCTTC | CAWSLEGTGGYTF | TRBJ1-2 | TRBV30 | . | 13 | .
TGTGCCAGTAGTATAGGAGCCGGGGATGGCTACACCTTC | CASSIGAGDGYTF | TRBJ1-2 | TRBV19 | . | 13 | .
TGTGCCAGCAGCTTAACCGCTAGCGGGAGTGGCACAGATACGCAGTATTTT | CASSLTASGSGTDTQYF | TRBJ2-3 | TRBV7-3 | . | 17 | TRBD2
TGTGCCAGTAGTACGGACAGGGCCGGCGGGGAGCTGTTTTTT | CASSTDRAGGELFF | TRBJ2-2 | TRBV19 | . | 14 | TRBD1
TGTGCCAGCAGCTGGCCTCCAAATGAGCAGTTCTTC | CASSWPPNEQFF | TRBJ2-1 | TRBV5-5 | . | 12 | .
TGTGCCAGCAGGGGACTAGCGGGAGCGGCCGAGCAGTACTTC | CASRGLAGAAEQYF | TRBJ2-7 | TRBV6-5 | . | 14 | TRBD2
TGTGCCAGCGGCGCCTGGGATTTACTAGCGCACCTTTACAATGAGCAGTTCTTC | CASGAWDLLAHLYNEQFF | TRBJ2-1 | TRBV28 | . | 18 | TRBD2
TGTGCCAGCAGCCGGGGGCCAGGGGGCGGTGGCGAGCAGTACTTC | CASSRGPGGGGEQYF | TRBJ2-7 | TRBV5-5 | . | 15 | TRBD1
TGTGCCAGTAGAAAACAGGGGGCCAACACTGAAGCTTTCTTT | CASRKQGANTEAFF | TRBJ1-1 | TRBV19 | . | 14 | TRBD1
TGTGCCAGCAGCGAGGGACTAGCGAGAGTAGAGACCCAGTACTTC | CASSEGLARVETQYF | TRBJ2-5 | TRBV7-3 | . | 15 | TRBD2
TGTGCCAGCAGCGACCTTAAGACTAGCGGAGCCACCGGGGAGCTGTTTTTT | CASSDLKTSGATGELFF | TRBJ2-2 | TRBV7-3 | . | 17 | TRBD2
TGTGCCAGCAGTGACACAGGGGATCGAGAGACCCAGTACTTC | CASSDTGDRETQYF | TRBJ2-5 | TRBV25-1 | once | 14 | TRBD1
TGTGCCAGTAGTATAACGGACAGGGCTACAGATACGCAGTATTTT | CASSITDRATDTQYF | TRBJ2-3 | TRBV19 | . | 15 | TRBD1